The clone carrying this T cell receptor (beta chain) showed up just once. These data are taken from a study of cytomegalovirus exposure and HLA in healthy donors. Looked up from germline, CDR1 is SGHRS and CDR2 is YFSETQ. With 1 base clipped from V and 0 bases from J, the junction kept 3 bases outside the gene matches. The CDR3 extends over 16 amino acids. PCR involved 60 Vbeta and 13 Jbeta primers. TCRdb keeps only in-frame clones here, not all; method: immunoSEQ multiplex PCR. The table includes 120,000 to 150,000 clones, just under 75% detected once. The sequenced material came from PBMCs. This receptor was identified in a woman aged 18-29 years in good health and CMV-seronegative. The chain is built from TRBV5-1 and TRBJ1-4; 7 positions match TRBD1. This CDR3 reads CASSLNRGTTNEKLFF. The CDR3 DNA sequence: TGCGCCAGCAGCTTGAACAGGGGAACAACTAATGAAAAACTGTTTTTT.